Each of the 26 T cell receptor beta chains below was sequenced from the same sample in a study of cytomegalovirus exposure and HLA in healthy donors. Amplification used 60 Vbeta primers and 13 Jbeta primers. Measured with immunoSEQ multiplex PCR; TCRdb has only the in-frame clones, and not every one. Of roughly 230,000 clones in the sample, roughly 84% are singletons; the top ten hold around 0.23%. The sequenced sample was PBMCs. These TCRs come from a girl under 10 years old in good health and CMV-seronegative.

This chain uses TRBV4-1 with TRBJ1-2, with D hard to call. This CDR3 region has 19 residues. V was shortened by 0 bases and J by 1 base, with 21 bases between the two germline ends. The germline V gene encodes CDR1 MGHRA and CDR2 YSYEKL. CDR3 sequence reads: CASSQEAGQATFLNYGYTF. As DNA, the CDR3 is TGCGCCAGCAGCCAAGAGGCGGGCCAGGCCACCTTCCTTAACTATGGCTACACCTTC.

This sequence joins TRBV23-1 and TRBJ1-1, with 10 nucleotides matching TRBD1. TRBV23-1 counts as an open reading frame of uncertain function. The ends lost 3 bases at V and 3 bases at J; junction bases unmatched: 10. CDR3 length: 17 amino acids. CDR3 DNA: TGCGCCAGCAGTCACCGGGACAGGGGTGTTTCGGACACTGAAGCTTTCTTT. This translates into CASSHRDRGVSDTEAFF.

The V call is TRBV19, the J call TRBJ2-3, with 10 bases aligning to TRBD1. This CDR3 is built from 16 residues. Germline assignment: CDR1 LNHDA and CDR2 SQIVND (reference sequence). Losses at the gene ends were 6 bases for V and 2 bases for J; bases not matched to a gene: 8. CDR3 sequence (DNA): TGTGCCAGTAGAACCGGGACAGGGGTGTACACAGATACGCAGTATTTT. It specifies CASRTGTGVYTDTQYF.

This sequence joins TRBV2 and TRBJ2-5, with D possibly matching TRBD1 (6 bases). V lost 10 bases to trimming and J lost 5 bases, with 11 bases between them. The CDR3 covers 11 residues. Germline assignment: CDR1 SNHLY and CDR2 FYNNEI. DNA for the CDR3: TGTGCCATAACAGGGTACGAGACCCAGTACTTC. The encoded protein is CAITGYETQYF.

This clone was seen only once. V gene TRBV7-3 combines with J gene TRBJ2-1; 12 nucleotides align to TRBD2. This CDR3 region has 15 residues. V dropped 5 bases and J dropped 8; count of bases not matched to a gene: 7. Germline assignment: CDR1 SGHTA and CDR2 FQGTGA. The CDR3 DNA reads as TGTGCCAGCAGCCGGACTAGCGGGGTCGGAGATGAGCAGTTCTTC. This sequence encodes CASSRTSGVGDEQFF.

The rearrangement links TRBV12-5 to TRBJ2-2; 8 bases are a match to TRBD2. V gave up 5 bases and J gave up 4 bases; unmatched junction bases: 6. The CDR3 covers 15 residues. CDR1 is LGHNT and CDR2 is FRNRAP in the germline V gene. The CDR3 region is CASGPGTSSTGELFF. CDR3 nucleotides: TGTGCTAGTGGTCCCGGGACTAGTTCCACCGGGGAGCTGTTTTTT.

This rearrangement joins TRBV19 to TRBJ2-2; possible D gene TRBD1, 6 bases. The CDR3 is made up of 15 amino acids. Germline V CDR1 and CDR2: LNHDA, SQIVND (reference sequence). With 5 bases removed from V and 8 bases from J, the gap between germline ends came to 18 bases. This CDR3 is CASSQGAGVGGELFF. DNA of the CDR3: TGTGCCAGTAGTCAAGGGGCAGGGGTAGGTGGGGAGCTGTTTTTT. Drawing the rest from reference TRBV19 and TRBJ2-2, the complete variable domain is DGGITQSPKYLFRKEGQNVTLSCEQNLNHDAMYWYRQDPGQGLRLIYYSQIVNDFQKGDIAEGYSVSREKKESFPLTVTSAQKNPTAFYLCASSQGAGVGGELFFGEGSRLTVL.

This clone was observed once. The rearrangement links TRBV5-4 to TRBJ2-3, with 11 bases identical to TRBD2. Germline V lookup: CDR1 SGHNT, CDR2 YYREEE (reference sequence). V was clipped by 1 base and J by 0 bases; unmatched bases: 7. The CDR3 loop spans 18 amino acids. The chain's CDR3 is CASSLMASGGPSTDTQYF. In DNA form, the CDR3 reads TGTGCCAGCAGCTTGATGGCTAGCGGGGGGCCAAGCACAGATACGCAGTATTTT.

This chain connects TRBV4-1 to TRBJ2-3; 9 bases are a match to TRBD2. The CDR3 is 17 amino acids. CDR1 is MGHRA and CDR2 is YSYEKL in the germline V gene. Germline trimming cut 3 bases from V and 2 bases from J; bases unmatched to any gene: 9. The CDR3 DNA reads TGCGCCAGCAGCCATTCCAATAGCGGGAGTAACACAGATACGCAGTATTTT. Its translation: CASSHSNSGSNTDTQYF.

The rearrangement links TRBV6-1 to TRBJ1-5, with 8 bases aligning to TRBD1. Germline V gives CDR1 MNHNS, CDR2 SASEGT. The trim removed 6 bases at V and 6 bases at J, leaving 7 bases unmatched. This CDR3 is 14 amino acids long. The CDR3: CASRDRVGGQPQHF. CDR3 coding DNA: TGTGCCAGCAGGGACAGGGTTGGCGGTCAGCCCCAGCATTTT.

CDR3 sequence: CAISEKNRVPYEQYF. The CDR3 region has the DNA TGTGCCATCAGTGAGAAGAACCGGGTACCCTACGAGCAGTACTTC. The rearrangement uses TRBV10-3 and TRBJ2-7; D uncertain. This CDR3 is 15 amino acids long. Germline V gives CDR1 ENHRY, CDR2 SYGVKD. Trimming stripped 2 bases from V and 2 bases from J, with 13 bases between.

V usage is TRBV19 and J usage is TRBJ2-5; TRBD2 agrees at 9 bases. With V trimmed by 4 bases and J by 5 bases, 8 bases remained unmatched. In germline, CDR1 is LNHDA, CDR2 SQIVND (reference sequence). CDR3 size: 15 residues. CDR3 in amino acids: CASSKQLAGPETQYF. In nucleotides, the CDR3 is TGTGCCAGTAGTAAGCAGCTAGCGGGACCGGAGACCCAGTACTTC. The full variable domain, its missing parts supplied by reference TRBV19 and TRBJ2-5, is DGGITQSPKYLFRKEGQNVTLSCEQNLNHDAMYWYRQDPGQGLRLIYYSQIVNDFQKGDIAEGYSVSREKKESFPLTVTSAQKNPTAFYLCASSKQLAGPETQYFGPGTRLLVL.

This clone appeared once. For the CDR3, the DNA is TGTGCCAGCGGTGGACTAGCGGGGAACACCGGGGAGCTGTTTTTT. Its protein is CASGGLAGNTGELFF. V and J are TRBV2 and TRBJ2-2; 11 nucleotides align to TRBD2. The CDR3 sequence is 15 residues long. Germline trimming cut 8 bases from V and 1 base from J; bases unmatched to any gene: 3. CDR1 is SNHLY, CDR2 FYNNEI, per germline.

This clone was picked up a small number of times. The chain combines TRBV5-1 with TRBJ1-4; TRBD1 matches 8 bases. Trimming removed 4 bases from V and 8 bases from J; junction bases left unmatched: 4. The CDR3 consists of 13 residues. The germline CDR1 and CDR2 sequences are SGHRS and YFSETQ. This CDR3 reads CASSTQGDEKLFF. The CDR3 DNA is TGCGCCAGCAGCACACAGGGGGACGAAAAACTGTTTTTT.

The gene calls are TRBV27 and TRBJ1-4; D might be TRBD1 (6 bases). V was cut by 1 base and J by 3 bases, with 15 bases left in between. CDR1 is MNHEY and CDR2 is SMNVEV in the germline V gene (reference sequence). The CDR3 runs 17 residues. CDR3 amino acids: CASSLLPSGAANEKLFF. CDR3 coding DNA: TGTGCCAGCAGTTTATTGCCATCAGGGGCAGCTAATGAAAAACTGTTTTTT.

V usage is TRBV5-1 and J usage is TRBJ2-5, with TRBD1 matching over 7 bases. V was clipped by 3 bases and J by 2 bases; unmatched bases: 10. This CDR3 has 16 amino acids. The germline V gene encodes CDR1 SGHRS and CDR2 YFSETQ. The CDR3 here is CASSWGSGGPQETQYF. In DNA, the CDR3 is TGCGCCAGCAGCTGGGGGTCAGGGGGACCTCAAGAGACCCAGTACTTC.

J is TRBJ2-3 and V is TRBV11-3; 10 bases are a match to TRBD2. The V gene end was trimmed by 2 bases and the J gene end by 2 bases; junction bases not matched to a gene: 1. Germline V lookup: CDR1 SGHNT, CDR2 YENEEA. CDR3 length: 15 amino acids. The CDR3 region is CASSLSGGATDTQYF. In nucleotides, the CDR3 is TGTGCCAGCAGCTTAAGCGGGGGGGCCACAGATACGCAGTATTTT.

The chain recombines TRBV6-1 with TRBJ1-2; D call uncertain. The CDR3 totals 12 residues. Trimming left V 4 bases short and J 5 bases short, with 8 bases between. Looked up from germline, CDR1 is MNHNS and CDR2 is SASEGT. The CDR3 coding sequence is TGTGCCAGCAGTGGGCATCAGTATGGCTACACCTTC. Translated, it gives CASSGHQYGYTF.

CDR3 bases: TGTGCCAGCAGTGCTACAGGGGACGATAGCTACACCTTC. Its translation is CASSATGDDSYTF. J is TRBJ1-2 and V is TRBV6-1; TRBD1 matches 7 bases. V lost 4 bases, J lost 9 bases, and 8 bases stayed unmatched. The CDR3 spans 13 residues. CDR1 MNHNS and CDR2 SASEGT come from the germline V gene.

The CDR3, as DNA: TGTGCCAGCAGCTTAGATAGCGGGAGGGGGATCAATGAGCAGTTCTTC. Residues: CASSLDSGRGINEQFF. The J gene is TRBJ2-1, the V gene TRBV7-9; 11 nucleotides agree with TRBD2. The CDR3 has 16 amino acids. V gave up 1 base and J gave up 6 bases; unmatched junction bases: 5. Germline CDR1 SEHNR, CDR2 FQNEAQ (reference sequence). Using reference TRBV7-9 and TRBJ2-1 for the parts outside the CDR3, the full variable domain is DTGVSQNPRHKITKRGQNVTFRCDPISEHNRLYWYRQTLGQGPEFLTYFQNEAQLEKSRLLSDRFSAERPKGSFSTLEIQRTEQGDSAMYLCASSLDSGRGINEQFFGPGTRLTVL.

The chain joins TRBV18 to TRBJ1-3, with D perhaps TRBD1 (5 bases). Per germline, CDR1 KGHSH and CDR2 LQKENI. The V and J ends lost 2 bases and 8 bases respectively, with 10 bases between them. The CDR3 is made up of 13 amino acids. This CDR3 reads CASSPRGLHTIYF. The CDR3 nucleotides are TGTGCCAGCTCACCAAGGGGTTTGCACACCATATATTTT.

The chain carries TRBV4-2 and TRBJ2-1, with D perhaps matching TRBD1 (6 bases). The CDR3 sequence is 17 residues long. The germline V gene has CDR1 LGHNA and CDR2 YNFKEQ. Trimming took 2 bases from V and 7 from J, leaving 21 bases between them. The CDR3 spells CASSQFGPRGNGNEQFF. In DNA form, the CDR3 reads TGTGCCAGCAGCCAATTCGGGCCAAGGGGGAATGGAAATGAGCAGTTCTTC.

This sequence joins TRBV28 and TRBJ2-2; 11 bases are shared with TRBD2. The CDR3 is made up of 18 amino acids. Germline CDR1 and CDR2: MDHEN and SYDVKM. V lost 5 bases and J lost 6; bases outside the gene matches: 14. The CDR3 here is CASSPSTSGSFIAGELFF. The CDR3 DNA sequence: TGTGCCAGCAGTCCATCCACTAGCGGGAGTTTTATCGCCGGGGAGCTGTTTTTT.

The rearrangement links TRBV14 to TRBJ2-4; a possible D gene is TRBD2 (6 bases). There are 13 residues in the CDR3. CDR1 SGHDN and CDR2 FVKESK come from the germline V gene. V lost 2 bases and J 8 bases, leaving 10 bases between the germline ends. CDR3 nucleotides: TGTGCCAGCAGCCAATACGGGGAGGACATTCAGTACTTC. Amino acid sequence: CASSQYGEDIQYF.

The V gene is TRBV4-1, the J gene TRBJ1-1; 7 bases fit TRBD1. The CDR3 extends over 18 amino acids. The germline gives CDR1 MGHRA, CDR2 YSYEKL. V gave up 10 bases and J gave up 0 bases; unmatched junction bases: 20. CDR3 loop: CATGDWSRGQFMNTEAFF. The CDR3 coding sequence is TGCGCCACCGGAGATTGGTCACGGGGACAGTTCATGAACACTGAAGCTTTCTTT.

The chain couples TRBV6-1 to TRBJ1-6; no definite D call. This CDR3 is 16 amino acids long. The V and J ends lost 3 bases and 0 bases respectively, with 9 bases between them. CDR1 is MNHNS and CDR2 is SASEGT in the germline V gene. The CDR3 DNA is TGTGCCAGCAGTGATTTTCCGAGCTCCTATAATTCACCCCTCCACTTT. Translation: CASSDFPSSYNSPLHF.